The present TCR beta chain was sequenced within a study of blood T cell repertoires in COVID-19. Germline V gene data show CDR1 as LGHDT and CDR2 as YNNKEL (reference sequence). The CDR3 sequence is 15 residues long. Trimming took 0 bases from V and 3 from J, leaving 9 bases between them. As originally analysed: Reference gene primer amplification gave estimated nucleated cell counts. Clones were sequenced by immunoSEQ multiplex PCR, and TCRdb holds only the in-frame ones, with some missing. D and trimming were read from the DNA, whereas the V and J calls and clone size are those reported in that table. Seen here are just over 75,000 clones, 65% to 85% observed once, and the top ten hold less than 6%.

Sample: peripheral blood. The receptor was isolated from a man aged 60-69 years with active or convalescent COVID-19. V usage is TRBV3-1 (or the pseudogene TRBV3-2) and J usage is TRBJ2-1, with a weak D call TRBD2 (6 bases). For the CDR3, the DNA is TGTGCCAGCAGCCAAGAGGCGGGGAACTACAATGAGCAGTTCTTC. Protein product: CASSQEAGNYNEQFF.